What follows are 28 T cell receptor beta chains derived from one specimen sequenced in a study of blood T cell repertoires in COVID-19. Clones were read by immunoSEQ multiplex PCR, and TCRdb kept only the in-frame ones, dropping some. The sample has tens of thousands of clones, roughly four fifths seen once. Sequencing used peripheral blood. The receptors come from a man between 65 and 85 years old with active COVID-19.

In DNA, the CDR3 is TGTGCCAGCAGTTACACCACCGACAGACCAGCCTACGAGCAGTACTTC. This codes for CASSYTTDRPAYEQYF. The chain links TRBV6-2 or TRBV6-3 to TRBJ2-7, with TRBD1 as a possible D gene (5 bases). CDR3 size: 16 residues. Deletions cut 2 bases from V and 2 bases from J, with 16 bases between. Germline assignment: CDR1 MNHEY and CDR2 SVGEGT.

The V call is TRBV9, the J call TRBJ2-1; maybe TRBD2 (6 bases). The CDR3 runs 15 residues. Per germline, CDR1 SGDLS and CDR2 YYNGEE. Deletions cut 4 bases from V and 4 bases from J, with 15 bases between. The CDR3 bases are TGTGCCAGCAGCTCCGGGACTTTCACTTACAATGAGCAGTTCTTC. Amino acids: CASSSGTFTYNEQFF.

V is TRBV9 and J is TRBJ2-3; maybe TRBD2 (6 bases). The ends were cut back, 4 bases at V and 2 bases at J, with 17 bases in the middle. CDR1 is SGDLS, CDR2 YYNGEE, per germline. CDR3 length: 16 amino acids. The CDR3 bases are TGTGCCAGCAGCAACCCCCGGGACTCTTACACAGATACGCAGTATTTT. Its translation: CASSNPRDSYTDTQYF. Using reference TRBV9 and TRBJ2-3 for the parts outside the CDR3, the full variable domain is DSGVTQTPKHLITATGQRVTLRCSPRSGDLSVYWYQQSLDQGLQFLIQYYNGEERAKGNILERFSAQQFPDLHSELNLSSLELGDSALYFCASSNPRDSYTDTQYFGPGTRLTVL.

The J gene is TRBJ2-5, the V gene TRBV7-9; 15 nucleotides line up with TRBD2. Losses at the gene ends were 4 bases for V and 5 bases for J; bases not matched to a gene: 8. This CDR3 is 17 amino acids long. Germline V CDR1 and CDR2: SEHNR, FQNEAQ (reference sequence). CDR3: CASSSWTSGGAWETQYF. The DNA of the CDR3 is TGTGCCAGCAGCTCCTGGACTAGCGGGGGGGCATGGGAGACCCAGTACTTC. Combining the CDR3 with reference TRBV7-9 and TRBJ2-5 gives the whole variable domain DTGVSQNPRHKITKRGQNVTFRCDPISEHNRLYWYRQTLGQGPEFLTYFQNEAQLEKSRLLSDRFSAERPKGSFSTLEIQRTEQGDSAMYLCASSSWTSGGAWETQYFGPGTRLLVL.

The V gene is TRBV27, the J gene TRBJ2-1, with TRBD1 as a possible D gene (6 bases). Germline V gene data show CDR1 as MNHEY and CDR2 as SMNVEV (reference sequence). CDR3 length: 13 residues. V was shortened by 6 bases and J by 6 bases, with 12 bases between the two germline ends. The CDR3 here is CASRLQGTNEQFF. DNA of the CDR3: TGTGCCAGCAGGTTACAGGGCACCAATGAGCAGTTCTTC.

The chain recombines TRBV30 with TRBJ2-6, with D possibly being TRBD2 (7 bases). CDR1 and CDR2 from the germline V gene are GTSNPN and SVGIG (reference sequence). The CDR3 length is 15 residues. CDR3: CGGGGPGSGANVLTF. The CDR3 DNA follows: TGTGGTGGGGGGGGGCCCGGCTCTGGGGCCAACGTCCTGACTTTC.

CDR3 sequence: CASRQGAWETQYF. For the CDR3, the DNA is TGTGCCAGCAGGCAAGGGGCATGGGAGACCCAGTACTTC. The chain links TRBV6-5 to TRBJ2-5; TRBD1 is a possible D gene (5 bases). Germline CDR1 is MNHEY and CDR2 is SVGAGI. The V gene lost 6 bases and the J gene lost 5 bases, with 13 bases spanning the gap. The CDR3 extends over 13 amino acids.

The chain uses TRBV6-2 or TRBV6-3 and TRBJ1-6; a weak D match, TRBD1 (6 bases). Germline V gene data show CDR1 as MNHEY and CDR2 as SVGEGT. The CDR3 spans 15 residues. Trimming cost V 5 bases and J 6 bases, with 14 bases left between them. The CDR3 nucleotides are TGTGCCAGCAGTAATGGACAGCGCTCTAATTCACCCCTCCACTTT. This sequence encodes CASSNGQRSNSPLHF.

This clone was counted a few times. The DNA of the CDR3 is TGTGCCAGCCACCATCCCAGAACCTACGAGCAGTACTTC. Residues: CASHHPRTYEQYF. This sequence joins TRBV7-9 and TRBJ2-7; D uncertain. Trimming pared 8 bases from V and 2 bases from J, leaving 13 bases between. There are 13 residues in the CDR3. CDR1 and CDR2 (germline): SEHNR, FQNEAQ (reference sequence).

This chain uses TRBV7-9 with TRBJ2-1, with 10 bases that match TRBD2. The CDR3 extends over 16 amino acids. The V gene's germline CDR1 is SEHNR and CDR2 FQNEAQ (reference sequence). The V and J ends lost 0 bases and 7 bases, in that order; junction bases with no gene match: 6. CDR3 sequence reads: CASSLALAGFWNEQFF. For the CDR3, the DNA is TGTGCCAGCAGCTTAGCACTAGCGGGGTTTTGGAATGAGCAGTTCTTC.

J is TRBJ1-2 and V is TRBV28; no firm D call. This CDR3 spans 11 amino acids. With 7 bases removed from V and 0 bases from J, the gap between germline ends came to 3 bases. From germline, CDR1 is MDHEN and CDR2 SYDVKM. The CDR3 sequence is CASTANYGYTF. As DNA, the CDR3 is TGTGCCAGCACCGCTAACTATGGCTACACCTTC.

This clone was observed a handful of times. CDR3 sequence reads: CASSQASGTNTGELFF. The CDR3 nucleotides are TGTGCCAGCAGCCAAGCTTCGGGGACAAATACCGGGGAGCTGTTTTTT. V is TRBV3-1 (or the pseudogene TRBV3-2) and J is TRBJ2-2, with D possibly matching TRBD1 (6 bases). Deletions cut 1 base from V and 5 bases from J, with 14 bases between. This CDR3 has 16 amino acids. Germline V gene sequence: CDR1 LGHDT, CDR2 YNNKEL (reference sequence).

Comment on this clone: Other DNA sequences in the sample encode the same CDR3. The chain joins TRBV6-1 to TRBJ2-1; 9 nucleotides line up with TRBD1. Trimming removed 3 bases from V and 2 bases from J; junction bases left unmatched: 2. There are 15 residues in the CDR3. Germline loops: CDR1 MNHNS, CDR2 SASEGT. CDR3 region: CASSEGQGPYNEQFF. CDR3 DNA: TGTGCCAGCAGTGAGGGACAGGGCCCCTACAATGAGCAGTTCTTC.

This clone was recorded only once. The chain employs TRBV11-2 and TRBJ1-6, with 7 bases identical to TRBD1. CDR1 is SGHAT, CDR2 FQNNGV, per germline. The CDR3 spans 17 residues. V trimming: 6 bases; J trimming: 1 base; junction bases outside the gene matches: 9. For the CDR3, the DNA is TGTGCCAGCAGTCGAACAGGGGATCGTTCCTATAATTCACCCCTCCACTTT. Translating it yields CASSRTGDRSYNSPLHF.

This chain connects TRBV6-1 to TRBJ1-5; TRBD1 might be the D (5 bases). V lost 0 bases, J lost 1 base, and 16 bases lay in between. The length of the CDR3 is 18 residues. In germline, CDR1 is MNHNS, CDR2 SASEGT. The CDR3 loop reads CASSEARRRGLSNQPQHF. DNA of the CDR3: TGTGCCAGCAGTGAAGCACGGAGGAGGGGTCTGAGCAATCAGCCCCAGCATTTT.

The CDR3 spells CASSLDATENSPLHF. The CDR3 DNA follows: TGCGCCAGCAGCTTGGATGCTACAGAGAATTCACCCCTCCACTTT. The chain couples TRBV5-1 to TRBJ1-6; D is unclear. The CDR3 has 15 residues. Per germline, CDR1 SGHRS and CDR2 YFSETQ. With 0 bases removed from V and 7 bases from J, the gap between germline ends came to 11 bases.

The chain is built from TRBV6-5 and TRBJ1-1; TRBD1 matches at 10 bases. Germline values: CDR1 MNHEY, CDR2 SVGAGI. V was clipped by 2 bases and J by 5 bases; unmatched bases: 5. This CDR3 is built from 15 residues. The CDR3 nucleotides read TGTGCCAGCAGTTACCACCGGACAGGGGGGACTGAAGCTTTCTTT. Translation: CASSYHRTGGTEAFF.

The chain joins TRBV4-1 to TRBJ1-2, with D hard to call. Germline CDR1 reads MGHRA; CDR2 reads YSYEKL. The CDR3 totals 15 residues. V was clipped by 0 bases and J by 4 bases, with 12 bases between them. CDR3 sequence reads: CASSQDLVVSYGYTF. The CDR3 DNA is TGCGCCAGCAGCCAAGATCTAGTAGTCTCCTATGGCTACACCTTC.

This clone was counted once. This chain uses TRBV7-2 with TRBJ1-5, with D maybe TRBD1 (6 bases). Germline CDR1 is SGHTA and CDR2 is FQGNSA. V shed 2 bases and J shed 0 bases, with 11 bases lying between them. The CDR3 spans 16 residues. The CDR3, as DNA: TGTGCCAGCAGCTTAAGGGGGACGTATAGCAATCAGCCCCAGCATTTT. Protein: CASSLRGTYSNQPQHF.

This chain uses TRBV19 with TRBJ2-5; 9 bases match TRBD2. V lost 5 bases and J lost 5; bases outside the gene matches: 6. CDR1 and CDR2 from the germline V gene are LNHDA and SQIVND (reference sequence). This CDR3 region has 14 residues. Here the CDR3 DNA reads TGTGCCAGTAGTCGGCGGGGGGGCCGGGAGACCCAGTACTTC. This translates into CASSRRGGRETQYF.

The CDR3 is CASSLGRVETFF. The CDR3, as DNA: TGTGCCAGCAGCTTAGGCAGGGTCGAAACTTTCTTT. This rearrangement joins TRBV7-8 to TRBJ1-1, with D possibly TRBD1 on 5 matching bases. The germline gives CDR1 SGHVS, CDR2 FQNEAQ. This CDR3 contains 12 residues. V dropped 1 base and J dropped 12 bases, with 12 bases sitting between them.

The chain employs TRBV7-9 and TRBJ2-4; TRBD2 matches at 8 bases. The germline V gene has CDR1 SEHNR and CDR2 FQNEAQ (reference sequence). V was clipped by 5 bases and J by 3 bases; unmatched bases: 9. The CDR3 runs to 16 residues. The CDR3 sequence: CASSPGLGLGKNIQYF. CDR3 bases: TGTGCCAGCAGCCCGGGACTAGGTTTAGGCAAAAACATTCAGTACTTC.

V is TRBV4-3 and J is TRBJ1-4, with 7 bases that match TRBD1. The length of the CDR3 is 16 residues. The junction had 11 bases not matched to a gene; V was cut back by 3 bases and J by 7 bases. From germline, CDR1 is LGHNA and CDR2 YSLEER. The CDR3 loop reads CASSHGTGTEGEKLFF. CDR3 DNA: TGCGCCAGCAGCCATGGGACCGGGACAGAGGGTGAAAAACTGTTTTTT.

On this clone itself: An end of the junction differs from the germline gene, which may be a read error. The chain joins TRBV15 to TRBJ1-3; D is unresolved. The CDR3 has 13 residues. Germline V gene data show CDR1 as LNHNV and CDR2 as YYDKDF (reference sequence). The CDR3 sequence: CATSREEGDGRDF. The CDR3, as DNA: TGTGCCACCAGCAGAGAGGAGGGAGACGGGAGAGATTTT.

V usage is TRBV5-1 and J usage is TRBJ2-5, with a tentative D call TRBD2 (5 bases). The CDR3 runs 13 residues. Germline loops: CDR1 SGHRS, CDR2 YFSETQ. V shed 4 bases and J shed 5 bases, with 12 bases lying between them. The CDR3 region has the DNA TGCGCCAGCAGCCCGGGGATGTGGGAGACCCAGTACTTC. This translates into CASSPGMWETQYF.

The chain has TRBV9 and TRBJ2-5, with D possibly TRBD1 on 6 matching bases. Trimming shortened V by 5 bases and J by 2 bases, and 16 bases separated the two germline ends. This CDR3 is 15 amino acids long. Germline CDR1 reads SGDLS; CDR2 reads YYNGEE. CDR3 residues: CASSLGTPYQETQYF. Here the CDR3 DNA reads TGTGCCAGCAGTCTCGGGACACCTTATCAAGAGACCCAGTACTTC.

This clone has only one observation. The V call is TRBV29-1, the J call TRBJ2-7, with TRBD1 as a possible D gene (6 bases). The CDR3 covers 14 residues. V dropped 6 bases and J dropped 0 bases, with 15 bases sitting between them. The germline CDR1 and CDR2 sequences are SQVTM and ANQGSEA. As DNA, the CDR3 is TGCAGCGTGGTTTTAACAGGGTACTCCTACGAGCAGTACTTC. Its translation: CSVVLTGYSYEQYF.

This clone was counted between two and nine times. The chain recombines TRBV7-3 with TRBJ2-1; 16 nucleotides match TRBD2. The CDR3 totals 19 residues. The V gene's germline CDR1 is SGHTA and CDR2 FQGTGA. V lost 4 bases and J lost 3; bases outside the gene matches: 9. CDR3 nucleotide sequence: TGTGCCAGCAGCTCCACAGGGACTAGCGGGGGGGCCGGCTACAATGAGCAGTTCTTC. This codes for CASSSTGTSGGAGYNEQFF. Together with reference TRBV7-3 and TRBJ2-1, the CDR3 gives the full variable domain: GAGVSQTPSNKVTEKGKYVELRCDPISGHTALYWYRQSLGQGPEFLIYFQGTGAADDSGLPNDRFFAVRPEGSVSTLKIQRTERGDSAVYLCASSSTGTSGGAGYNEQFFGPGTRLTVL.